This is a list of T cell receptor beta chains from one sample in a study of response to subunit inactivated influenza vaccine. MiXCR, applied by TCRdb to the RT-PCR reads, yields one record per CDR3 protein. This sample has 150,000 to 200,000 distinct CDR3 sequences; 9.5% to 12% occur once, and the top ten carry roughly a third. The source was CD8+ T cells sorted from PBMCs, collected around 25 months after vaccination. The receptor set was obtained from a man between 50 and 69 years old who received an inactivated influenza vaccine. CDR3s include the opening cysteine and the closing phenylalanine or tryptophan. A D gene is named only where the DNA matches it firmly. Only some rows state a clone size, as once, few, many or a class for expanded clones.

>few|TRBV9|TRBJ2-5|.
CASTTEGLGQETQYF
TGTGCCAGCACCACCGAGGGGTTAGGGCAAGAGACCCAGTACTTC
>many|TRBV28|TRBJ2-7|.
CASSLIGQSSYEQYF
TGTGCCAGCAGTTTAATCGGACAGAGCTCCTACGAGCAGTACTTC
>.|TRBV6-1|TRBJ2-1|.
CASSVFGYNEQFF
TGTGCCAGCAGTGTCTTTGGCTACAATGAGCAGTTCTTC
>once|TRBV27|TRBJ2-3|TRBD2
CASSPVLPGLSTDTQYF
TGTGCCAGCAGTCCTGTACTCCCGGGACTAAGCACAGATACGCAGTATTTT
>.|TRBV28|TRBJ2-7|.
CASSFYRDPYEQYF
TGTGCCAGCAGTTTTTACAGGGACCCCTACGAGCAGTACTTC
>many|TRBV12-3/TRBV12-4|TRBJ2-7|.
CASSLAGEQYF
TGTGCCAGCAGTTTAGCCGGTGAGCAGTACTTC
>.|TRBV12-3/TRBV12-4|TRBJ2-1|.
CASSFSGSHRFF
TGTGCCAGCAGTTTTTCCGGGAGCCATAGGTTCTTC
>few|TRBV10-3|TRBJ2-1|.
CAISAQVYNEQFF
TGTGCCATCAGTGCCCAGGTTTACAATGAGCAGTTCTTC
>many|TRBV7-9|TRBJ1-4|.
CASRPSVGGRELFF
TGTGCCAGCAGGCCTTCAGTGGGGGGACGAGAACTGTTTTTT
>.|TRBV5-1|TRBJ2-5|.
CARTSETGWETQYF
TGCGCCCGCACTTCGGAAACGGGGTGGGAGACCCAGTACTTC
>many|TRBV5-1|TRBJ2-1|TRBD2
CASSSGLAGGYNEQFF
TGCGCCAGCAGCTCGGGACTAGCGGGGGGCTACAATGAGCAGTTCTTC
>.|TRBV10-3|TRBJ2-7|.
CAISDVDGGGIYEQYF
TGTGCCATCAGTGACGTTGACGGTGGGGGGATATACGAGCAGTACTTC
>few|TRBV29-1|TRBJ2-1|TRBD2
CSVGTSGRRWDNEQFF
TGCAGCGTTGGGACTAGCGGTCGGAGGTGGGACAATGAGCAGTTCTTC
>.|TRBV6-6|TRBJ1-1|.
CASSNTEAFF
TGTGCCAGCAGTAACACTGAAGCTTTCTTT
>.|TRBV6-5|TRBJ2-1|.
CASSFYGNSYNEQFF
TGTGCCAGCAGTTTTTACGGTAATTCCTACAATGAGCAGTTCTTC
>many|TRBV7-8|TRBJ2-1|TRBD2
CASTGGLAVYNEQFF
TGTGCCAGCACCGGGGGACTAGCGGTTTACAATGAGCAGTTCTTC
>many|TRBV6-6|TRBJ2-2|.
CASNSGAGELFF
TGTGCCAGCAATTCGGGGGCCGGGGAGCTGTTTTTT
>.|TRBV7-8|TRBJ2-2|.
CASSFGRFLNGELSF
TGTGCCAGCAGCTTTGGTCGCTTTCTCAATGGGGAGCTGTCTTTT
>.|TRBV27|TRBJ2-1|.
CASSFPTGSHEQFF
TGTGCCAGCAGTTTTCCGACAGGATCCCATGAGCAGTTCTTC
>.|TRBV6-5|TRBJ2-1|TRBD1
CASSNYRTGYNEQFF
TGTGCCAGCAGTAACTACAGGACAGGGTACAATGAGCAGTTCTTC
>.|TRBV20-1|TRBJ2-7|TRBD2
CSARDFRTSVAYEQYF
TGCAGTGCTAGAGATTTTAGGACTAGCGTTGCCTACGAGCAGTACTTC
>few|TRBV7-9|TRBJ1-2|.
CASSEGDGYTF
TGTGCCAGCAGCGAGGGGGATGGCTACACCTTC
>.|TRBV4-1|TRBJ1-6|.
CASSQGPIDSPLHF
TGCGCCAGCAGCCAGGGACCCATCGATTCACCCCTCCACTTT
>.|TRBV4-3|TRBJ2-5|.
CASSPSRLRGDLETQYF
TGCGCCAGCAGCCCATCAAGACTGAGAGGGGATCTCGAGACCCAGTACTTC
>few|TRBV6-5|TRBJ2-7|.
CATQSSYEQYF
TGTGCCACACAAAGCTCCTACGAGCAGTACTTC
>many|TRBV5-5|TRBJ2-7|.
CASSPWTAAGGEQYF
TGTGCCAGCAGCCCCTGGACGGCTGCTGGCGGAGAGCAGTACTTC
>.|TRBV27|TRBJ2-1|.
CASSYGSNSYNEQFF
TGTGCCAGCAGCTACGGGTCGAACTCCTACAATGAGCAGTTCTTC
>many|TRBV6-1|TRBJ2-7|TRBD2
CASRRLATSYEQYF
TGTGCCAGCAGGAGACTAGCGACCTCCTACGAGCAGTACTTC
>many|TRBV20-1|TRBJ2-7|TRBD1
CSAPGTGSYEQYF
TGCAGTGCCCCCGGGACAGGGAGCTACGAGCAGTACTTC
>.|TRBV6-5|TRBJ2-1|.
CASSYRRGVDEQFF
TGTGCCAGCAGTTACCGACGGGGAGTGGATGAGCAGTTCTTC
>many|TRBV12-3/TRBV12-4|TRBJ2-2|.
CASSSSANTGELFF
TGTGCCAGCAGTTCTAGCGCGAACACCGGGGAGCTGTTTTTT
>few|TRBV7-2|TRBJ2-5|.
CASSLNTLVGAPGHF
TGTGCCAGCAGCTTAAATACATTGGTCGGGGCGCCGGGCCACTTC
>.|TRBV4-3|TRBJ1-3|TRBD1
CASSQDRGNSGNTIYF
TGCGCCAGCAGCCAGGACAGGGGAAACTCTGGAAACACCATATATTTT
>.|TRBV7-6|TRBJ2-1|TRBD2
CASSLAPAGPSVSYNEQFF
TGTGCCAGCAGCTTAGCCCCAGCGGGGCCTTCCGTCTCCTACAATGAGCAGTTCTTC
>few|TRBV28|TRBJ1-2|.
CASSFPGRYGYTF
TGTGCCAGCAGTTTCCCCGGGAGGTATGGCTACACCTTC
>few|TRBV4-3|TRBJ1-1|.
CASSYRGGTEAFF
TGCGCCAGCAGTTACAGAGGGGGAACTGAAGCTTTCTTT
>few|TRBV11-2|TRBJ2-7|TRBD1
CASSLESGGSYEQYF
TGTGCCAGCAGCTTAGAATCAGGGGGCTCCTACGAGCAGTACTTC
>.|TRBV4-3|TRBJ2-4|.
CASSQESEISNIQYF
TGCGCCAGCAGCCAAGAATCGGAGATTTCGAACATTCAGTACTTC
>few|TRBV11-1|TRBJ2-1|TRBD2
CASSPSLAGAYNEQFF
TGTGCCAGCAGCCCATCGCTAGCGGGAGCTTACAATGAGCAGTTCTTC
>.|TRBV5-1|TRBJ2-1|TRBD2
CASRPFVIAGPNEQFF
TGCGCCAGCAGGCCCTTCGTAATAGCGGGCCCCAATGAGCAGTTCTTC
>.|TRBV20-1|TRBJ2-2|TRBD1
CSAREDRGSEVTGELFF
TGCAGTGCTAGAGAGGACAGGGGCTCAGAAGTCACCGGGGAGCTGTTTTTT
>.|TRBV15|TRBJ2-1|TRBD2
CATSSGLADNEKFF
TGTGCCACCAGCAGCGGACTAGCGGACAATGAGAAGTTCTTC
>few|TRBV11-2|TRBJ1-3|.
CASSSLLVSGNTIYF
TGTGCCAGCAGCTCCCTCTTAGTCTCTGGAAACACCATATATTTT
>few|TRBV6-1|TRBJ2-3|TRBD2
CASQDKRLAVTENTQYF
TGTGCCAGCCAGGATAAAAGACTAGCGGTGACCGAGAATACGCAGTATTTT
>.|TRBV4-1|TRBJ1-5|.
CASSQRPSERPQHF
TGCGCCAGCAGCCAAAGGCCCAGTGAGCGGCCCCAGCATTTT
>.|TRBV12-5|TRBJ2-3|.
CASGLTLLGRGSADTQYF
TGTGCTAGTGGTCTTACGCTCCTGGGTCGAGGTTCCGCAGATACGCAGTATTTT